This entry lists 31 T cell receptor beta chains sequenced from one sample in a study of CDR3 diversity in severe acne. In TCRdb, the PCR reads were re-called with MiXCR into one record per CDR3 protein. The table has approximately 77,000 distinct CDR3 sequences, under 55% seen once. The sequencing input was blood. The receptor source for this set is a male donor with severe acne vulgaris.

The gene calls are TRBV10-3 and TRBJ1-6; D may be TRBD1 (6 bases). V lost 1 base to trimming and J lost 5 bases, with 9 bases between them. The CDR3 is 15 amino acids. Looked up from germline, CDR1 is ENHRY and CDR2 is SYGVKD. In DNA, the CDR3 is TGTGCCATCAGTGAGTGGGGGCCGGATAATTCACCCCTCCACTTT. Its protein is CAISEWGPDNSPLHF.

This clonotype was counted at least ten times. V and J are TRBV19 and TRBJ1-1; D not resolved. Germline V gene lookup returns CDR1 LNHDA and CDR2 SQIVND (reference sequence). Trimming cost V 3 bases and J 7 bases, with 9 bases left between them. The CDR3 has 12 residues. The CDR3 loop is CASSIGTLEAFF. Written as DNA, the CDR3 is TGTGCCAGTAGTATTGGTACACTTGAAGCTTTCTTT.

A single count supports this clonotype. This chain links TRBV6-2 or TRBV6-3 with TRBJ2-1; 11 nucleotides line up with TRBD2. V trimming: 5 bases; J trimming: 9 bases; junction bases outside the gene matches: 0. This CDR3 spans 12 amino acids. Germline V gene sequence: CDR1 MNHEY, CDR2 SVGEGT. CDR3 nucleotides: TGTGCCAGCAGTACTAGCGGGAGTGAGCAGTTCTTC. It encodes CASSTSGSEQFF.

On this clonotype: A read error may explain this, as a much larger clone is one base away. The CDR3 region is CAGSQPGSEANYGYTF. The CDR3 nucleotides read TGTGCCGGTAGTCAGCCGGGGTCCGAGGCTAACTATGGCTACACCTTC. This rearrangement joins TRBV19 to TRBJ1-2; no definite D call. From germline, CDR1 is LNHDA and CDR2 SQIVND (reference sequence). The CDR3 extends over 16 amino acids. The full variable domain, rest sourced from reference TRBV19 and TRBJ1-2, is DGGITQSPKYLFRKEGQNVTLSCEQNLNHDAMYWYRQDPGQGLRLIYYSQIVNDFQKGDIAEGYSVSREKKESFPLTVTSAQKNPTAFYLCAGSQPGSEANYGYTFGSGTRLTVV.

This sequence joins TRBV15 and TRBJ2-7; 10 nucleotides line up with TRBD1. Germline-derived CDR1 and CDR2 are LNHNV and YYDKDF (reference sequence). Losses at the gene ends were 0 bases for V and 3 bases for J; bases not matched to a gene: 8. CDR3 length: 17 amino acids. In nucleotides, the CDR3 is TGTGCCACCAGCAGAGAAAGTCCGGGACAGGGGAACTACGAGCAGTACTTC. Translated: CATSRESPGQGNYEQYF.

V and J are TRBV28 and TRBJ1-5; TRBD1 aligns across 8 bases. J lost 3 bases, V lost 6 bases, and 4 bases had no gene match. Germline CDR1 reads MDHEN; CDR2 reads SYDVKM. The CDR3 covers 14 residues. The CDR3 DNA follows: TGTGCCAGCAGCTGGACAGGGCACAATCAGCCCCAGCATTTT. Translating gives CASSWTGHNQPQHF.

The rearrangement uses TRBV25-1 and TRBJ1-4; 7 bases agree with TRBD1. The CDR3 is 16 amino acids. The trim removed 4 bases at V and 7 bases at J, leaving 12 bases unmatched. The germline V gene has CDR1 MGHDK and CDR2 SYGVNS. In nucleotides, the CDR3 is TGTGCCAGCAGTGGCTTAGTGGGACAGCGGGGTGAAAAACTGTTTTTT. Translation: CASSGLVGQRGEKLFF.

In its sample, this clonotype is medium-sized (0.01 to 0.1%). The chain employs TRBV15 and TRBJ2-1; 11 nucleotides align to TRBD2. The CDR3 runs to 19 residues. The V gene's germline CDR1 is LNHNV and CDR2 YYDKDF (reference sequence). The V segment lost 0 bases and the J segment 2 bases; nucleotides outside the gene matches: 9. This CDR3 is CATSRDLRTSGRPYNEQFF. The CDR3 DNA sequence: TGTGCCACCAGCAGAGATCTAAGGACTAGCGGGCGCCCCTACAATGAGCAGTTCTTC.

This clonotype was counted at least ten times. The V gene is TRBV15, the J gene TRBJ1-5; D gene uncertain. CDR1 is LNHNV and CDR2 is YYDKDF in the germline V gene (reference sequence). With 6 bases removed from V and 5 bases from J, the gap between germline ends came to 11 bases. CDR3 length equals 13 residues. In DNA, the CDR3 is TGTGCCACCAGAACCGACGGATATCAGCCCCAGCATTTT. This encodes CATRTDGYQPQHF.

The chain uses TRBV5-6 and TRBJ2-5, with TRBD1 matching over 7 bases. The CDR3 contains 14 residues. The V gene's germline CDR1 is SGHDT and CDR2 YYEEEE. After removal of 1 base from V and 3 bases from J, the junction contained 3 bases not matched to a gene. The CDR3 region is CASSLFGTEETQYF. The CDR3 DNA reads TGTGCCAGCAGCTTGTTTGGGACAGAAGAGACCCAGTACTTC.

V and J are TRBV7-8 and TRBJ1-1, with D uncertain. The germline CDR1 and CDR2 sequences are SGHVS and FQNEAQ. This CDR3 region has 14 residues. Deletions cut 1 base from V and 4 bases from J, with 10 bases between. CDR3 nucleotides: TGTGCCAGCAGCTTAGGAGGGATAGCCACTGAAGCTTTCTTT. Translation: CASSLGGIATEAFF.

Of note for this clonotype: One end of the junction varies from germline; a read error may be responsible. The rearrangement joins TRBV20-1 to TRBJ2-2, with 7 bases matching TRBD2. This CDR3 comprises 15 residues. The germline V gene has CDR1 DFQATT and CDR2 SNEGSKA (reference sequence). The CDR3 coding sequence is TGCAGTGCTAGAGAAGGCGGGGGTAACACCGGGGAGCAGTTTTTT. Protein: CSAREGGGNTGEQFF.

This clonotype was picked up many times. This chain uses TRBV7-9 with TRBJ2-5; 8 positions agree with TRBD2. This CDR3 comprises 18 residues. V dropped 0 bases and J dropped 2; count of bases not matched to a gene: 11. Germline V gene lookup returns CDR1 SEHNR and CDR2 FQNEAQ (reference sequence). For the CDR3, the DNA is TGTGCCAGCAGCTTAGCTCGAATACTAGCGGACCTACAAGAGACCCAGTACTTC. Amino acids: CASSLARILADLQETQYF.

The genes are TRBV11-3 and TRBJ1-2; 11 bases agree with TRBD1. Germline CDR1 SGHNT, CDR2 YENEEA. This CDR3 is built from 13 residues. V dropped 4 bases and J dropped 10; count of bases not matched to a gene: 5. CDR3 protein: CASSSGTGGTYTF. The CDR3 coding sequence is TGTGCCAGCAGCTCCGGGACAGGGGGGACCTACACCTTC. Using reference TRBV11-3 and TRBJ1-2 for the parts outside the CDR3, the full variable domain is EAGVVQSPRYKIIEKKQPVAFWCNPISGHNTLYWYLQNLGQGPELLIRYENEEAVDDSQLPKDRFSAERLKGVDSTLKIQPAELGDSAVYLCASSSGTGGTYTFGSGTRLTVV.

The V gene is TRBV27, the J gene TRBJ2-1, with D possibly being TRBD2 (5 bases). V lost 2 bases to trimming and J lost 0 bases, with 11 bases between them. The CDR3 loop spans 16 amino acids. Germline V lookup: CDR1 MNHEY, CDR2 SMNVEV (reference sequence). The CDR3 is CASSLRDLDSYNEQFF. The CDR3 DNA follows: TGTGCCAGCAGTTTACGGGATTTGGACTCCTACAATGAGCAGTTCTTC.

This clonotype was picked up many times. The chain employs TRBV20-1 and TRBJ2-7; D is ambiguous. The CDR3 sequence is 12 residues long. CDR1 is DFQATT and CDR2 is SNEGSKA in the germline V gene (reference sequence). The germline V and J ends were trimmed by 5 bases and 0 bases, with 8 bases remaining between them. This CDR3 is CSACRSSYEQYF. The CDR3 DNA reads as TGCAGTGCTTGCAGGAGCTCCTACGAGCAGTACTTC.

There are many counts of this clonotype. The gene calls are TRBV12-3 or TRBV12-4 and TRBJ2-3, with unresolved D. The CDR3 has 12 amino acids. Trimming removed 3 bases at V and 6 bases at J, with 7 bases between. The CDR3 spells CASSFVWDTQYF. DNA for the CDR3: TGTGCCAGCAGTTTCGTATGGGATACGCAGTATTTT.

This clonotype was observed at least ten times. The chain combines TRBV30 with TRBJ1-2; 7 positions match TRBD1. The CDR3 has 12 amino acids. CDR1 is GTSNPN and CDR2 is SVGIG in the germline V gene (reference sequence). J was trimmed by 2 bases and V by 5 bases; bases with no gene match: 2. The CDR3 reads CAWDRVNYGYTF. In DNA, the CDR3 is TGTGCCTGGGACAGGGTAAACTATGGCTACACCTTC. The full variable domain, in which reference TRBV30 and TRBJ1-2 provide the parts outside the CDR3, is SQTIHQWPATLVQPVGSPLSLECTVEGTSNPNLYWYRQAAGRGLQLLFYSVGIGQISSEVPQNLSASRPQDRQFILSSKKLLLSDSGFYLCAWDRVNYGYTFGSGTRLTVV.

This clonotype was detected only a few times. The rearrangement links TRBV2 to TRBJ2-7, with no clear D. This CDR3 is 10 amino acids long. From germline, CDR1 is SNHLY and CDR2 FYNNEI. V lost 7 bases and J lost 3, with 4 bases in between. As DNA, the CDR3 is TGTGCCAGCAAAAGCTACGAGCAGTACTTC. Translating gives CASKSYEQYF.

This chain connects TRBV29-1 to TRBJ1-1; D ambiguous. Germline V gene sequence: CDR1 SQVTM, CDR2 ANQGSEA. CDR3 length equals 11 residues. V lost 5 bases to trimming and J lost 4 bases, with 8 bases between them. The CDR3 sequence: CSVRLGTEAFF. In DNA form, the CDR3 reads TGCAGCGTTCGATTGGGCACTGAAGCTTTCTTT. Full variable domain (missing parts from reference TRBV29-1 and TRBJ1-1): SAVISQKPSRDICQRGTSLTIQCQVDSQVTMMFWYRQQPGQSLTLIATANQGSEATYESGFVIDKFPISRPNLTFSTLTVSNMSPEDSSIYLCSVRLGTEAFFGQGTRLTVV.

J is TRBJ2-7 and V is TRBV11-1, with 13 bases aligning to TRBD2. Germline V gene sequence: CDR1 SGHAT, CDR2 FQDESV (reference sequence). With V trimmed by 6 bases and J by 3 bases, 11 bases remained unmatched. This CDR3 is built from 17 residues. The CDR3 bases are TGTGCCAGCAGTCTAAACCGACTAGCGGGAGGAATCTACGAGCAGTACTTC. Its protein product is CASSLNRLAGGIYEQYF.

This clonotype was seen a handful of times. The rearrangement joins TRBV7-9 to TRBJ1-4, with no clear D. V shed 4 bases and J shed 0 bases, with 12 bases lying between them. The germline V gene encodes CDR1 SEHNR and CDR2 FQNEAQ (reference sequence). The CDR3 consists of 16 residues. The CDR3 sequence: CASSSNRFATNEKLFF. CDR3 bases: TGTGCCAGCAGCTCTAACAGATTTGCAACTAATGAAAAACTGTTTTTT.

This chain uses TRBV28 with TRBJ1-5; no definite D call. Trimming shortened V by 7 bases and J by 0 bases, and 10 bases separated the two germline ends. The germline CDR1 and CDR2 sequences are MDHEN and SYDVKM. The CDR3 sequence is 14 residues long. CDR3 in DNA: TGTGCCAGCACTCCTTCCGATAGCAATCAGCCCCAGCATTTT. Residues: CASTPSDSNQPQHF.

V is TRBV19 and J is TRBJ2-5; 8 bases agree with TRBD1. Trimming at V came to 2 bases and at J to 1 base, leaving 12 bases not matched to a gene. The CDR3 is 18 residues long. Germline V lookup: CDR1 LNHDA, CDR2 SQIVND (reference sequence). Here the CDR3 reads CASSILAYGTGRQETQYF. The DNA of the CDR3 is TGTGCCAGTAGTATACTTGCTTATGGGACAGGCCGCCAAGAGACCCAGTACTTC.

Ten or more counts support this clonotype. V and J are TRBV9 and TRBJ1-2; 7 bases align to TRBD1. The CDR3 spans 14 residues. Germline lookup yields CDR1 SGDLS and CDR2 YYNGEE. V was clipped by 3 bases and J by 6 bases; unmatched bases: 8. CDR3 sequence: CASSGGTTGDGYTF. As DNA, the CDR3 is TGTGCCAGCAGCGGGGGAACTACAGGGGATGGCTACACCTTC.

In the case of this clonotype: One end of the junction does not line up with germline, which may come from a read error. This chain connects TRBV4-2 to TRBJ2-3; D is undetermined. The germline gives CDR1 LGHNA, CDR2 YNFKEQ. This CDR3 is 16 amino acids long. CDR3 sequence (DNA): TGTGCCGGCAGCCAAGGCCGGACCGGACCCACAGATACGCAGTATTTT. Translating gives CAGSQGRTGPTDTQYF.

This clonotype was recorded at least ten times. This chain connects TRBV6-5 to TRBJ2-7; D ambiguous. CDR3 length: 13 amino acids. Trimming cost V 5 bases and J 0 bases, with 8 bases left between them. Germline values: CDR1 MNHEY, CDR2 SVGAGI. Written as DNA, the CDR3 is TGTGCCAGCAGTATGGCGGACTCCTACGAGCAGTACTTC. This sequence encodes CASSMADSYEQYF.

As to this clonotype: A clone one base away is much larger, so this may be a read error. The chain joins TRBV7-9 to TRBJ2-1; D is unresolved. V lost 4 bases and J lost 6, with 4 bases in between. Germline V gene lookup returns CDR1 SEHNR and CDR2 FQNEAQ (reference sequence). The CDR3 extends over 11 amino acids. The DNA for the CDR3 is TGTGCCAGCAGCTCACGCAATGAGCAGTTCTTC. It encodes CASSSRNEQFF. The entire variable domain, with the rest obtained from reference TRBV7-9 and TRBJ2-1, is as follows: DTGVSQNPRHKITKRGQNVTFRCDPISEHNRLYWYRQTLGQGPEFLTYFQNEAQLEKSRLLSDRFSAERPKGSFSTLEIQRTEQGDSAMYLCASSSRNEQFFGPGTRLTVL.

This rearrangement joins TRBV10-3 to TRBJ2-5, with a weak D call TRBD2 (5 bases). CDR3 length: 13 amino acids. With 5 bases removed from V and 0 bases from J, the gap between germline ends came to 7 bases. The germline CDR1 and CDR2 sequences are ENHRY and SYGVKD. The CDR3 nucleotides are TGTGCCATCAGTACTAGTAACCAAGAGACCCAGTACTTC. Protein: CAISTSNQETQYF.

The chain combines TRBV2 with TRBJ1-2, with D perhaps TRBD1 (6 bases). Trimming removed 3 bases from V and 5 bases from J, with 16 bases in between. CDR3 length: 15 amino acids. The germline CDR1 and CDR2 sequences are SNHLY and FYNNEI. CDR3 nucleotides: TGTGCCAGCAGTGATTCGGGGACACCTATTTATGGCTACACCTTC. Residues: CASSDSGTPIYGYTF.

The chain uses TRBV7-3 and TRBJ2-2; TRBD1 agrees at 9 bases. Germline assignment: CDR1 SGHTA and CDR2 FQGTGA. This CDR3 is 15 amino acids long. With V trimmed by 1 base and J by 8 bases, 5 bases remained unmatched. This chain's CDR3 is CASSLMGTGKGELFF. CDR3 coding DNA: TGTGCCAGCAGCTTAATGGGGACAGGGAAAGGGGAGCTGTTTTTT.